This T cell receptor (beta chain) was documented in a study of radiation and T cells in renal cell carcinoma. Regarding the study as a whole: From baseline, blood top tumor clonotypes peaked at 2 weeks post-radiation.

A word on this clone: Antigen: not known.

The CDR3 runs to 12 residues. The V gene lost 9 bases and the J gene lost 4 bases, with 12 bases spanning the gap. CDR1 and CDR2 from the germline V gene are SGHNT and YYREEE (reference sequence). Time point described: blood 4 weeks post-SBRT, at nephrectomy. Treatment reported: 15 Gy SBRT to primary tumor, nephrectomy 4 weeks later. Sequencing used immunoSEQ multiplex PCR; TCRdb keeps in-frame clones, though not all of them. The data hold tens of thousands of clones, with roughly 85% observed a single time. V and J are TRBV5-4 and TRBJ2-3; D unclear. The TCR originated in a woman aged 55-70 years with renal cell carcinoma. The sample was blood, taken from a patient whose treatment included radiotherapy and nephrectomy. The CDR3 coding sequence is TGTGCCACCGCAGGTACGGCAGATACGCAGTATTTT. Amino acid sequence: CATAGTADTQYF.